These 19 T cell receptor beta chains share one sample of origin, sequenced in a study of blood T cell repertoires in COVID-19. TCRdb's table, derived via immunoSEQ multiplex PCR, lists solely in-frame clones and lacks some. In the table there are about 120,000 clones, 75% to 90% of which are singletons. Sequenced: peripheral blood. Receptors were obtained from a human donor with acute or convalescent COVID-19. The donor label of this sample is uncertain.

This clone was observed a single time. The same CDR3 arises from other DNA sequences in this sample as well. The chain carries TRBV29-1 and TRBJ2-7, with 11 bases fitting TRBD2. The CDR3 is 14 residues long. The germline V gene has CDR1 SQVTM and CDR2 ANQGSEA. V lost 4 bases and J lost 0; bases outside the gene matches: 2. CDR3 sequence reads: CSVVLAGGSYEQYF. The CDR3 nucleotides read TGCAGCGTTGTCCTAGCGGGGGGCTCCTACGAGCAGTACTTC.

This chain joins TRBV5-1 and TRBJ1-1; D might be TRBD1 (6 bases). The V and J ends lost 2 bases and 5 bases respectively, with 16 bases between them. CDR1 is SGHRS, CDR2 YFSETQ, per germline. The CDR3 is 15 amino acids. CDR3 sequence: CASSFLTGGRTEAFF. Here the CDR3 DNA reads TGCGCCAGCAGCTTCCTGACAGGAGGCCGGACTGAAGCTTTCTTT. The variable domain in full, with the rest retrieved from reference TRBV5-1 and TRBJ1-1, is KAGVTQTPRYLIKTRGQQVTLSCSPISGHRSVSWYQQTPGQGLQFLFEYFSETQRNKGNFPGRFSGRQFSNSRSEMNVSTLELGDSALYLCASSFLTGGRTEAFFGQGTRLTVV.

This chain joins TRBV6-1 and TRBJ1-2; the match to TRBD1 covers 10 bases. The CDR3 length is 16 residues. CDR1 is MNHNS and CDR2 is SASEGT in the germline V gene. The V gene end was trimmed by 1 base and the J gene end by 8 bases; junction bases not matched to a gene: 10. This CDR3 reads CASSEEGQGIRGGYTF. The CDR3 DNA follows: TGTGCCAGCAGTGAAGAGGGACAGGGGATTCGTGGAGGCTACACCTTC.

This clone was seen only once. This sequence joins TRBV7-9 and TRBJ1-2; 8 bases line up with TRBD1. The CDR3 is 14 residues long. V shed 4 bases, J shed 7 bases, and the junction held 8 bases outside the gene matches. Germline CDR1 is SEHNR and CDR2 is FQNEAQ (reference sequence). This chain's CDR3 is CASSSGQGRGGYTF. As DNA, the CDR3 is TGTGCCAGCAGCTCTGGACAGGGCAGGGGTGGCTACACCTTC.

This chain links TRBV7-3 with TRBJ2-7; the D gene is possibly TRBD1 (6 bases). CDR3 size: 15 residues. V lost 7 bases and J 4 bases, leaving 20 bases between the germline ends. Germline CDR1 is SGHTA and CDR2 is FQGTGA. CDR3 sequence (DNA): TGTGCCAGCACCACCACAGGGTCAAGCGCTTACGAGCAGTACTTC. Protein: CASTTTGSSAYEQYF.

This chain joins TRBV7-2 and TRBJ2-1; TRBD1 matches 7 bases. Germline CDR1 is SGHTA and CDR2 is FQGNSA. The CDR3 has 12 amino acids. V gave up 5 bases and J gave up 9 bases; unmatched junction bases: 4. As DNA, the CDR3 is TGTGCCAGCAGCCCGGACAGGACTGAGCAGTTCTTC. It translates to CASSPDRTEQFF.

This clone was seen more than once but under ten times. The CDR3 region has the DNA TGCGCCAGCAGCCAAGTATCCGGGTTGGACGAGCAGTACTTC. Its translation is CASSQVSGLDEQYF. V usage is TRBV4-1 and J usage is TRBJ2-7; D gene uncertain. The length of the CDR3 is 14 residues. V was shortened by 1 base and J by 5 bases, with 12 bases between the two germline ends. In germline, CDR1 is MGHRA, CDR2 YSYEKL.

This clone has just one count. This chain joins TRBV28 and TRBJ1-5, with D tentatively TRBD1 (5 bases). V lost 7 bases to trimming and J lost 4 bases, with 17 bases between them. The CDR3 has 15 amino acids. Germline V gene data show CDR1 as MDHEN and CDR2 as SYDVKM. The CDR3 nucleotides read TGTGCCAGCATGGTGGGGGGTGGTGGTAATCAGCCCCAGCATTTT. It yields the protein CASMVGGGGNQPQHF.

The chain carries TRBV11-3 and TRBJ1-1; perhaps TRBD1 as D (6 bases). V dropped 1 base and J dropped 1 base, with 13 bases sitting between them. Germline CDR1 and CDR2: SGHNT and YENEEA. This CDR3 spans 16 amino acids. The chain's CDR3 is CASSLGAGAQNTEAFF. As DNA, the CDR3 is TGTGCCAGCAGCTTAGGGGCGGGGGCGCAGAACACTGAAGCTTTCTTT.

V and J are TRBV9 and TRBJ1-5; the D is unclear. Trimming removed 4 bases at V and 0 bases at J, with 8 bases between. CDR1 is SGDLS, CDR2 YYNGEE, per germline. The CDR3 sequence is 14 residues long. The CDR3 nucleotides read TGTGCCAGCAGCTCGGGAGTTAGCAATCAGCCCCAGCATTTT. This sequence encodes CASSSGVSNQPQHF.

The chain links TRBV3-1 (or the pseudogene TRBV3-2) to TRBJ1-3; TRBD1 might be the D (6 bases). Germline values: CDR1 LGHDT, CDR2 YNNKEL (reference sequence). V was trimmed by 7 bases and J by 1 base, leaving 17 bases between them. There are 16 residues in the CDR3. The chain's CDR3 is CASKQATGLSGNTIYF. The CDR3 bases are TGTGCCAGCAAACAGGCGACAGGTTTGTCTGGAAACACCATATATTTT.

CDR3 DNA: TGTGCCATCAGTGAGGAGCAGGGCGGAGAGACCCAGTACTTC. This sequence encodes CAISEEQGGETQYF. The chain recombines TRBV10-3 with TRBJ2-5; perhaps TRBD1 as D (5 bases). CDR3 length equals 14 residues. Germline CDR1 ENHRY, CDR2 SYGVKD. V was trimmed by 2 bases and J by 4 bases, leaving 11 bases between them.

This rearrangement joins TRBV3-1 (or the pseudogene TRBV3-2) to TRBJ2-3, with 9 nucleotides matching TRBD2. From germline, CDR1 is LGHDT and CDR2 YNNKEL (reference sequence). This CDR3 has 16 amino acids. The V and J ends lost 6 bases and 4 bases, in that order; junction bases with no gene match: 11. CDR3 sequence (DNA): TGTGCCAGCAGAGAAGCCGCGGGGGGGAGCCCAGATACGCAGTATTTT. Residues: CASREAAGGSPDTQYF.

CDR3 sequence reads: CAISESEPAAETQYF. In DNA, the CDR3 is TGTGCCATCAGTGAGTCGGAGCCAGCGGCAGAGACCCAGTACTTC. The gene calls are TRBV10-3 and TRBJ2-5, with D perhaps matching TRBD2 (5 bases). Germline V gene sequence: CDR1 ENHRY, CDR2 SYGVKD. Trimming removed 0 bases from V and 4 bases from J, with 12 bases in between. The CDR3 is 15 residues long.

The rearrangement uses TRBV28 and TRBJ2-1, with 9 nucleotides matching TRBD2. V gave up 5 bases and J gave up 7 bases; unmatched junction bases: 18. The CDR3 covers 18 residues. Germline V gives CDR1 MDHEN, CDR2 SYDVKM. CDR3 DNA sequence: TGTGCCAGCAGTACGCGGACTTCTGGCGGGAGGGCGTGGAATGAGCAGTTCTTC. Translation gives CASSTRTSGGRAWNEQFF.

The rearrangement uses TRBV5-6 and TRBJ2-2; weak D call: TRBD2 (5 bases). CDR1 SGHDT and CDR2 YYEEEE come from the germline V gene. V lost 6 bases to trimming and J lost 2 bases, with 14 bases between them. This CDR3 is 15 amino acids long. CDR3 coding DNA: TGTGCCAGCAACTCCGACTACTTTAACACCGGGGAGCTGTTTTTT. Translating gives CASNSDYFNTGELFF. The full variable domain, rest sourced from reference TRBV5-6 and TRBJ2-2, is DAGVTQSPTHLIKTRGQQVTLRCSPKSGHDTVSWYQQALGQGPQFIFQYYEEEERQRGNFPDRFSGHQFPNYSSELNVNALLLGDSALYLCASNSDYFNTGELFFGEGSRLTVL.

CDR3 nucleotides: TGTGCCAGCAGCTCACCCCTAGGGAGGTCTAACTATGGCTACACCTTC. Translation: CASSSPLGRSNYGYTF. This chain uses TRBV11-2 with TRBJ1-2, with unresolved D. The length of the CDR3 is 16 residues. Germline lookup yields CDR1 SGHAT and CDR2 FQNNGV. V shed 4 bases and J shed 0 bases, with 15 bases lying between them. Combining the CDR3 with reference TRBV11-2 and TRBJ1-2 gives the whole variable domain EAGVAQSPRYKIIEKRQSVAFWCNPISGHATLYWYQQILGQGPKLLIQFQNNGVVDDSQLPKDRFSAERLKGVDSTLKIQPAKLEDSAVYLCASSSPLGRSNYGYTFGSGTRLTVV.

This clone was counted once. The gene calls are TRBV7-2 and TRBJ1-3; TRBD1 agrees at 8 bases. Per germline, CDR1 SGHTA and CDR2 FQGNSA. This CDR3 is built from 14 residues. J was trimmed by 7 bases and V by 1 base; bases with no gene match: 3. CDR3 sequence reads: CASSLGQGRNTIYF. As DNA, the CDR3 is TGTGCCAGCAGCTTAGGACAGGGGAGGAACACCATATATTTT.

The chain is built from TRBV10-1 and TRBJ1-1; D is uncertain. The V gene lost 6 bases and the J gene lost 0 bases, with 17 bases spanning the gap. Germline-derived CDR1 and CDR2 are WNHNN and SYGVQD (reference sequence). This CDR3 has 16 residues. CDR3 sequence reads: CASRGAWPLLNTEAFF. CDR3 in DNA: TGCGCCAGCAGGGGAGCATGGCCCCTACTGAACACTGAAGCTTTCTTT.